This is a list of T cell receptor beta chains from one sample in a study of blood T cells in healthy people across ages. TCRdb recomputed calls from the 5' RACE reads with MiXCR, one row per CDR3 protein. Altogether approximately 800,000 distinct CDR3 sequences are present, 20% to 25% being singletons, with the ten largest covering 3% to 4%. The sample also formed part of further work on T cells of mothers and their children.

Specimen: blood. The receptors were sampled from a boy aged 5-17 years in good health. Each CDR3 is given with its conserved first and last residue. Each record gives: V gene, J gene, D gene, clone size, CDR3 protein, CDR3 DNA. A D gene is named only where the DNA matches it firmly. Size values are once, few and many counts, or a class for expanded clones, and some rows have none.

TRBV4-1	TRBJ1-1	-	few	CASSQDWGLGTEAFF	TGCGCCAGCAGCCAAGATTGGGGGCTGGGGACTGAAGCTTTCTTT
TRBV5-6	TRBJ2-1	-	-	CASSLEALYNEQFF	TGTGCCAGCAGCTTGGAGGCCCTTTACAATGAGCAGTTCTTC
TRBV4-3	TRBJ2-5	-	few	CASSQQPRETQYF	TGCGCCAGCAGCCAACAACCCCGGGAGACCCAGTACTTC
TRBV7-2	TRBJ2-7	TRBD2	many	CASSPYTSGASYEQYF	TGTGCCAGCAGCCCCTATACTAGCGGGGCGTCCTACGAGCAGTACTTC
TRBV11-2	TRBJ2-2	-	few	CASSLGVSGITGELFF	TGTGCCAGCAGCTTAGGGGTTTCTGGGATCACCGGGGAGCTGTTTTTT
TRBV7-3	TRBJ1-2	-	-	CASSLQGGTNYGYTF	TGTGCCAGCAGCTTACAGGGTGGTACAAACTATGGCTACACCTTC
TRBV14	TRBJ2-4	-	few	CASSPAGVTNIQYF	TGTGCCAGCAGCCCTGCAGGGGTAACGAACATTCAGTACTTC
TRBV4-3	TRBJ2-2	-	-	CARRGNTGELFF	TGCGCCAGGAGGGGGAACACCGGGGAGCTGTTTTTT
TRBV20-1	TRBJ1-4	TRBD1	few	CSARDDRGQPNEKLFF	TGCAGTGCTAGAGATGATAGGGGACAGCCTAATGAAAAACTGTTTTTT
TRBV29-1	TRBJ2-3	-	few	CSVSSDSYTQYF	TGCAGCGTTTCTTCTGATTCCTATACGCAGTATTTT
TRBV7-2	TRBJ2-5	-	few	CASSLSGLRDRTQYF	TGTGCCAGCAGCTTATCGGGACTTAGAGACCGGACCCAGTACTTC
TRBV28	TRBJ1-3	TRBD1	-	CASSLPGQGGNTIYF	TGTGCCAGCAGTCTACCGGGACAGGGGGGAAACACCATATATTTT
TRBV3-1	TRBJ2-2	-	-	CASSQDLLQLNTGELFF	TGTGCCAGCAGCCAAGATCTACTGCAGTTGAACACCGGGGAGCTGTTTTTT
TRBV28	TRBJ1-2	TRBD1	few	CASSTAGTGSNGYTF	TGTGCCAGCAGCACTGCCGGGACAGGGTCCAATGGCTACACCTTC
TRBV14	TRBJ2-5	-	few	CASSQGDSGEQYF	TGTGCCAGCAGCCAAGGAGACAGCGGAGAGCAGTACTTC
TRBV6-1	TRBJ2-5	TRBD1	-	CASSQDRAYQETQYF	TGTGCCAGCAGTCAGGACAGGGCGTACCAAGAGACCCAGTACTTC
TRBV20-1	TRBJ2-5	-	-	CSARGSGGRFETQYF	TGCAGTGCTAGAGGGTCCGGGGGGCGGTTTGAGACCCAGTACTTC
TRBV7-9	TRBJ2-5	TRBD2	-	CASSLSSRGGETQYF	TGTGCCAGCAGCTTATCATCGCGGGGGGGAGAGACCCAGTACTTC
TRBV4-3	TRBJ2-1	TRBD1	-	CASSPEGQVYNEQFF	TGCGCCAGCAGCCCAGAGGGACAGGTCTACAATGAGCAGTTCTTC
TRBV6-1	TRBJ2-1	TRBD1	-	CASRLTGTGSYNEQFF	TGTGCCAGCAGACTCACCGGGACAGGGTCCTACAATGAGCAGTTCTTC
TRBV7-2	TRBJ2-3	TRBD2	few	CASSPRRLASRTDTQYF	TGTGCCAGCAGCCCGCGACGACTAGCGTCTCGCACAGATACGCAGTATTTT
TRBV10-3	TRBJ2-7	-	-	CAISETPDSYEQYF	TGTGCCATCAGTGAAACTCCTGACAGTTACGAGCAGTACTTC
TRBV10-3	TRBJ1-4	TRBD1	-	CATRQGIREKLFF	TGTGCCACACGACAGGGGATCAGGGAAAAACTGTTTTTT
TRBV28	TRBJ2-7	-	-	CASSFQKAPYEQYF	TGTGCCAGCAGTTTTCAAAAGGCCCCCTACGAGCAGTACTTC
TRBV6-1	TRBJ1-1	-	few	CASSEFGGSAFF	TGTGCCAGCAGTGAGTTCGGGGGTTCGGCTTTCTTT
TRBV12-3/TRBV12-4	TRBJ2-6	TRBD1	once	CASSLGTGWSGANVLTF	TGTGCCAGCAGTCTCGGGACAGGGTGGTCTGGGGCCAACGTCCTGACTTTC
TRBV6-6	TRBJ1-6	-	few	CASSYMAGSYTSPLHF	TGTGCCAGCAGTTACATGGCGGGCTCCTATACTTCACCCCTCCACTTT
TRBV5-6	TRBJ2-5	-	-	CASSRQTDQETQYF	TGTGCCAGCAGCCGTCAGACGGACCAAGAGACCCAGTACTTC
TRBV28	TRBJ2-1	TRBD2	few	CASSLETSGRDEQFF	TGCGCCAGCAGTTTAGAGACTAGCGGGAGGGATGAGCAGTTCTTC
TRBV9	TRBJ2-5	-	-	CASSVDSGQETQYF	TGTGCCAGCAGCGTAGACTCGGGTCAAGAGACCCAGTACTTC
TRBV5-6	TRBJ2-7	TRBD1	-	CASSLLGDSSYEQYF	TGTGCCAGCAGTCTCCTTGGGGACAGCTCCTACGAGCAGTACTTC
TRBV29-1	TRBJ1-1	-	-	CSVVVRETEAFF	TGCAGCGTTGTAGTTAGGGAGACTGAAGCTTTCTTT
TRBV30	TRBJ1-6	-	-	CAQTDSSYNSPLHF	TGTGCCCAGACGGACAGCTCCTATAATTCACCCCTCCACTTT
TRBV7-2	TRBJ2-1	TRBD2	few	CASSLDGPGLDNERFF	TGTGCCAGCAGCCTAGACGGCCCGGGACTAGACAATGAGCGGTTCTTC